The clone carrying this T cell receptor (beta chain) was detected a few times. What it recognizes is unknown. The missing conserved phenylalanine or tryptophan at the end of this CDR3 makes a read error likely. The sample comes from a study of T cells in Graves' hyperthyroidism and ophthalmopathy. Extraction of PBMCs used roughly 9.4 ml of fresh peripheral blood. RNA transcripts provided the source from which TCR beta CDR3 regions were amplified. Using the HTBI primer set, a first-round RT-PCR was run on the TCR CDR3. TCRdb re-called the multiplex PCR reads with MiXCR, one entry per CDR3 protein. Altogether 300,000 to 450,000 distinct CDR3 sequences are present, 15% being singletons, with the ten largest covering less than 35%. CDR3 length equals 14 residues. Trimming pared 5 bases from V and 2 bases from J, leaving 13 bases between. The germline V gene encodes CDR1 MNHEY and CDR2 SMNVEV (reference sequence).

Overall study findings and caveats: Most thyroid clonotypes that were expanded above 0.001 also turned up in blood.

This receptor was obtained from a woman aged 25 to 39 with Graves' hyperthyroidism. Sequenced sample: blood. J is TRBJ2-7 and V is TRBV27; tentatively, D is TRBD2 (6 bases). CDR3 protein: CASSPQGRTYEQYL. CDR3 DNA: TGTGCCAGCAGTCCCCAAGGGAGGACCTACGAGCAGTACCTC.